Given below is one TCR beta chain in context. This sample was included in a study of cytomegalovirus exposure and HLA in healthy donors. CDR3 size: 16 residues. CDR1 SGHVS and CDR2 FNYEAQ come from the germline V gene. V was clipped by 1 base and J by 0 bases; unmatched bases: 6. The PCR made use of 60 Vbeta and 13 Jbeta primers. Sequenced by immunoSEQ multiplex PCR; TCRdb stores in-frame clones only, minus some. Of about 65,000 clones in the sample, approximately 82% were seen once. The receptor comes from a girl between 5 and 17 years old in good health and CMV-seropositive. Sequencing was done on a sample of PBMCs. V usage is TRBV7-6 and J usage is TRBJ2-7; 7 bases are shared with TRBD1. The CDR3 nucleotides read TGTGCCAGCAGCTTAGACGGGACAGTTCCCTCCTACGAGCAGTACTTC. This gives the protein CASSLDGTVPSYEQYF.